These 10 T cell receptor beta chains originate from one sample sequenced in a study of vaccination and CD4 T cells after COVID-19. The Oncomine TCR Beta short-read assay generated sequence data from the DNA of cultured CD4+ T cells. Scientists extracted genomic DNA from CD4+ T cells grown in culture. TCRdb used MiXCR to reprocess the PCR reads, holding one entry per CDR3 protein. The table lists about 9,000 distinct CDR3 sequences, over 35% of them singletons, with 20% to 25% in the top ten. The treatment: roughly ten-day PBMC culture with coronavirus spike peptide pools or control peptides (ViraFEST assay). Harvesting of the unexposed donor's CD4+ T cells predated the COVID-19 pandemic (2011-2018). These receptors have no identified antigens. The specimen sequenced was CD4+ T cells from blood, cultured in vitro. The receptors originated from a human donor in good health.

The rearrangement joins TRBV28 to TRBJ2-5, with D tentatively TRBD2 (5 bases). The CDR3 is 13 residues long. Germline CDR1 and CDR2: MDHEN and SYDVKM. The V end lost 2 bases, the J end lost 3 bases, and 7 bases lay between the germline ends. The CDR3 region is CASSLTGKETQYF. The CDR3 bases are TGTGCCAGCAGTTTAACCGGGAAAGAGACCCAGTACTTC. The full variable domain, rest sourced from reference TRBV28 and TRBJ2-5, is DVKVTQSSRYLVKRTGEKVFLECVQDMDHENMFWYRQDPGLGLRLIYFSYDVKMKEKGDIPEGYSVSREKKERFSLILESASTNQTSMYLCASSLTGKETQYFGPGTRLLVL.

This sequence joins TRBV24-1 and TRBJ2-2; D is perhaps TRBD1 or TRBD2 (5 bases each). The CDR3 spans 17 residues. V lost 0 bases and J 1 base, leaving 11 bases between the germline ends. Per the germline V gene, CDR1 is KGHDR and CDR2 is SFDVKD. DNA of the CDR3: TGTGCCACCAGTGATTTGTCCGGGGACGGGAACACCGGGGAGCTGTTTTTT. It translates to CATSDLSGDGNTGELFF.

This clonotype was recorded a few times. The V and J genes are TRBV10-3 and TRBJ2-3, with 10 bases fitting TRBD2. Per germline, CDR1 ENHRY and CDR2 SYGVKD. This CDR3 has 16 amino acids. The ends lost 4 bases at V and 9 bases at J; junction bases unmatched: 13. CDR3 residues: CAISGGSSGSWSTQYF. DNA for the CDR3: TGTGCCATCAGTGGTGGATCTAGCGGGAGTTGGAGCACGCAGTATTTT.

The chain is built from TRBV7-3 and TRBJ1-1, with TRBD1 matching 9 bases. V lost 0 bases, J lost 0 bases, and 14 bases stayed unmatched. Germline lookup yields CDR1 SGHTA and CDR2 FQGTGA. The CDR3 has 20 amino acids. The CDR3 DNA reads TGTGCCAGCAGCTTAACGGGTATTGGGGGACAGGGATTAATGAACACTGAAGCTTTCTTT. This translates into CASSLTGIGGQGLMNTEAFF.

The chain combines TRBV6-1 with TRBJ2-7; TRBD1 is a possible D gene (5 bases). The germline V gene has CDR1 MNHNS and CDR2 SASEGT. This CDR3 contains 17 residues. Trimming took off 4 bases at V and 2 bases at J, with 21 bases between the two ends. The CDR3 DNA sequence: TGTGCCAGCAGTGGCCCTAGATCAAGGGGTGTCCCCTACGAGCAGTACTTC. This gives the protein CASSGPRSRGVPYEQYF.

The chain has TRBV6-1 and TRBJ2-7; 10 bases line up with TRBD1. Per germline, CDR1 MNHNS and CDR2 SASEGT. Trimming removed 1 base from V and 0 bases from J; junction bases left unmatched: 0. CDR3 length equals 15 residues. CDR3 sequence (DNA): TGTGCCAGCAGTGAAGGGACAGGGGGCTCCTACGAGCAGTACTTC. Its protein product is CASSEGTGGSYEQYF.

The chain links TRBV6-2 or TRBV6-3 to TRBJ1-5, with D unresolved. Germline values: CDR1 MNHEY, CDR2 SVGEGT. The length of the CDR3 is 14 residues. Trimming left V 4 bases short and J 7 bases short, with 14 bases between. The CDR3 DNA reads TGTGCCAGCAGTTCACGCCTGGGAGTGCAGCCCCAGCATTTT. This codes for CASSSRLGVQPQHF.

The CDR3 region has the DNA TGTGCCAGCCGTCCCTCGGCGGATCTATCGTACAATGAGCAGTTCTTC. Translation gives CASRPSADLSYNEQFF. The gene calls are TRBV5-8 and TRBJ2-1; D uncertain. The CDR3 spans 16 residues. Germline V gene lookup returns CDR1 SGHTS and CDR2 YDEGEE. Trimming stripped 7 bases from V and 4 bases from J, with 21 bases between.

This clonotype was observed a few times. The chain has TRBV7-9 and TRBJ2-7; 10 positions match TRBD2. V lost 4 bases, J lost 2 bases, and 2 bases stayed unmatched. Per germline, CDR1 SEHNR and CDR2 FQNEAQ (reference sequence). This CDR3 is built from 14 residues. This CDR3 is CASSSLAGPYEQYF. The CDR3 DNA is TGTGCCAGCAGCTCACTAGCGGGACCCTACGAGCAGTACTTC.

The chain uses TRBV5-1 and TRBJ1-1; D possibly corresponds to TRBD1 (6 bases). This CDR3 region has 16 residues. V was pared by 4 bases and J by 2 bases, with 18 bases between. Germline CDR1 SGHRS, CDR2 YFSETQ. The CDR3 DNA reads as TGCGCCAGCAGCCCCAGCCCGACAGGACTAAACACTGAAGCTTTCTTT. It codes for CASSPSPTGLNTEAFF.